Listed below are T cell receptor beta chains from one sample, sequenced in a study of blood T cell repertoires in COVID-19. Clones were read by immunoSEQ multiplex PCR, and TCRdb kept only the in-frame ones, dropping some. The sample has around 480,000 clones, approximately 90% seen once; the top ten hold 0.7%. The sample taken for sequencing was PBMCs or T cells enriched from blood (not recorded which). The source of these receptors is a woman aged 18-29 years who had recovered from COVID-19. CDR3s include the opening cysteine and the closing phenylalanine or tryptophan. The order of the fields is D gene, clone size, V gene, J gene, CDR3 protein, CDR3 DNA. A D gene is named only where the DNA matches it firmly. Not all rows give a size; the values are once, few, many and, for expanded clones, a class.

TRBD1,NA,TRBV7-9,TRBJ1-2,CASSPRQGGEYNYGYTF,TGTGCCAGCAGCCCCCGGCAAGGGGGCGAGTATAACTATGGCTACACCTTC
NA,NA,TRBV15,TRBJ2-3,CATSRDLNTQYF,TGTGCCACCAGCAGAGATCTAAATACGCAGTATTTT
NA,NA,TRBV6-4,TRBJ1-4,CASSDSGGVREKLFF,TGTGCCAGCAGTGACTCGGGGGGGGTAAGGGAAAAACTGTTTTTT
NA,NA,TRBV21-1,TRBJ2-6,CASPGTGTPGANVLTF,TGTGCCAGCCCCGGGACAGGGACCCCCGGGGCCAACGTCCTGACTTTC
NA,NA,TRBV4-1,TRBJ1-2,CASSPRQASSNYGYTF,TGCGCCAGCAGCCCCAGACAGGCGAGTTCTAACTATGGCTACACCTTC
NA,NA,TRBV6-5,TRBJ1-2,CASSRERVGYTF,TGTGCCAGCAGCCGCGAGAGGGTCGGCTACACCTTC
NA,NA,TRBV2,TRBJ2-7,CASSESQRGWVWF,TGTGCCAGCAGTGAAAGCCAAAGGGGATGGGTCTGGTTT
TRBD2,NA,TRBV7-9,TRBJ2-3,CASSSSGGFSDTQYF,TGTGCCAGCAGTTCCAGCGGGGGGTTCTCAGATACGCAGTATTTT
TRBD1,NA,TRBV2,TRBJ1-1,CASSERTGVTEAFF,TGTGCCAGCAGTGAGCGGACAGGGGTCACTGAAGCTTTCTTT
NA,NA,TRBV2,TRBJ2-1,CASSEEGGPINEQFF,TGTGCCAGCAGTGAAGAGGGGGGGCCCATCAATGAGCAGTTCTTC
TRBD1,once,TRBV18,TRBJ1-6,CASSRTLQGRGNSPLHF,TGTGCCAGCTCCAGGACGCTACAGGGGCGAGGTAATTCACCCCTCCACTTT
TRBD1,NA,TRBV28,TRBJ2-7,CASSLTGTGIEQYF,TGTGCCAGCAGTCTCACCGGGACAGGGATCGAGCAGTACTTC
NA,NA,TRBV4-1,TRBJ2-7,CASSQVVGENYEQYF,TGCGCCAGCAGCCAAGTGGTCGGGGAGAACTACGAGCAGTACTTC
TRBD1,NA,TRBV28,TRBJ1-4,CASSSTGDLNEKLFF,TGTGCCAGCAGTTCTACAGGGGATCTTAATGAAAAACTGTTTTTT
NA,NA,TRBV7-9,TRBJ2-1,CASSLDRLYYNEQFF,TGTGCCAGCAGTCTCGACAGGCTATACTACAATGAGCAGTTCTTC
NA,NA,TRBV5-1,TRBJ1-3,CASSSGESRNTIYF,TGCGCCAGCAGCTCAGGGGAATCAAGAAACACCATATATTTT
TRBD1,NA,TRBV18,TRBJ2-1,CASGQGGNEQFF,TGTGCCAGCGGACAGGGAGGTAATGAGCAGTTCTTC
NA,NA,TRBV4-1,TRBJ1-1,CASSQEGLRDTEAFF,TGCGCCAGCAGCCAAGAAGGGTTGCGGGACACTGAAGCTTTCTTT
TRBD1,NA,TRBV6-4,TRBJ2-7,CASSDFLTGTYEQYF,TGTGCCAGCAGTGACTTTCTGACAGGGACCTACGAGCAGTACTTC